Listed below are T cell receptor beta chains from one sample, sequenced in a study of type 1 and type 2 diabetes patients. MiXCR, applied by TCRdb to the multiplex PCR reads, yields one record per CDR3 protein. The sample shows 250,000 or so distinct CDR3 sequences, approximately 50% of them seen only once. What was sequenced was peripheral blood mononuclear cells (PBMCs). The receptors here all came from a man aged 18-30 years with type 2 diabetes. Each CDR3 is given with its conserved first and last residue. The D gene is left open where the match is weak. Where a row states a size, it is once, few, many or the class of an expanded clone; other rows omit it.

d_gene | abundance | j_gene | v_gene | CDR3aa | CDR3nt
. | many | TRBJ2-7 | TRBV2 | CASSENQGTNDEQYF | TGTGCCAGCAGTGAAAATCAGGGGACGAACGACGAGCAGTACTTC
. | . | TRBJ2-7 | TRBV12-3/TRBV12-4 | CASSRNRQFVEQYF | TGTGCCAGCAGCAGAAATAGACAGTTTGTTGAGCAGTACTTC
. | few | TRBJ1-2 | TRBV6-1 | CASSPENRGNYGYTF | TGTGCCAGCAGCCCCGAAAATAGGGGTAACTATGGCTACACCTTC
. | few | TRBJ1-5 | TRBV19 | CATKGTGDQPQHF | TGTGCCACCAAAGGGACGGGCGATCAGCCCCAGCATTTT
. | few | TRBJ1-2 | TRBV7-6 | CASSLGTNRDYTF | TGTGCCAGCAGCTTAGGGACAAATAGGGACTACACCTTC
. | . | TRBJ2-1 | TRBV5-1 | CASSLELLYDEQFF | TGCGCCAGCAGCTTGGAATTGCTCTACGATGAGCAGTTCTTC
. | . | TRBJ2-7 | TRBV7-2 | CASSIGLNYEQYF | TGTGCCAGCAGCATAGGACTGAACTACGAGCAGTACTTC
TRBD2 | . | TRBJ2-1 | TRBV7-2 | CASSPNSGGPSYNEQFF | TGTGCCAGCAGCCCAAATAGCGGGGGGCCCTCCTACAATGAGCAGTTCTTC
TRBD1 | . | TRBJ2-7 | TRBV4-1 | CASSKGAPIDEQYF | TGCGCCAGCAGCAAGGGGGCCCCGATTGACGAGCAGTACTTC
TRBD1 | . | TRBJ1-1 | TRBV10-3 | CAISENRGEGTEAFF | TGTGCCATCAGTGAAAACAGGGGCGAGGGCACTGAAGCTTTCTTT
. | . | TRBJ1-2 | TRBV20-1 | CSASVAEPPYGYTF | TGCAGTGCTAGCGTGGCAGAACCACCCTATGGCTACACCTTC
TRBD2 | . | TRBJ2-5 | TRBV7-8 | CASSLWSGTGGGETQYF | TGTGCCAGCAGCTTATGGAGTGGTACGGGAGGCGGAGAGACCCAGTACTTC
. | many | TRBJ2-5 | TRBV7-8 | CASSFTGETQYF | TGTGCCAGCAGCTTCACGGGAGAGACCCAGTACTTC
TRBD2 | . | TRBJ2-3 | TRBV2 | CASNTDSSGPSTDTQYF | TGTGCCAGCAATACTGACTCTAGCGGGCCTAGCACAGATACGCAGTATTTT
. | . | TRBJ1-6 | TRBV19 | CASSIREASPLHF | TGTGCCAGTAGTATCAGGGAGGCATCACCCCTCCACTTT
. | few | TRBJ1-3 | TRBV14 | CASSQGPRGASNTIYF | TGTGCCAGCAGCCAAGGTCCTCGGGGCGCCTCAAACACCATATATTTT
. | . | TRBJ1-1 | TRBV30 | CAWSVLSRNTEAFF | TGTGCCTGGAGTGTACTCTCAAGGAACACTGAAGCTTTCTTT
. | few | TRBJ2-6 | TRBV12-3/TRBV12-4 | CASSFGDSASGANVLTF | TGTGCCAGCAGTTTTGGTGACAGCGCCTCTGGGGCCAACGTCCTGACTTTC
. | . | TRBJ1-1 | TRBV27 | CASTGPLNTEAFF | TGTGCCAGCACCGGACCGCTGAACACTGAAGCTTTCTTT
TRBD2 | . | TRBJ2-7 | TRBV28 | CASSSGGPGEQYF | TGTGCCAGCAGTTCGGGAGGCCCGGGGGAGCAGTACTTC
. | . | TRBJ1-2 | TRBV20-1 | CSVPGYGDDYGYTF | TGCAGTGTCCCGGGTTATGGGGACGATTATGGCTACACCTTC
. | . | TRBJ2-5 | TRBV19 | CASTPGGQETQYF | TGTGCCAGTACCCCAGGGGGGCAAGAGACCCAGTACTTC
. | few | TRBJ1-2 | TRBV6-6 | CASSYSQGGMSGYTF | TGTGCCAGCAGTTACTCACAGGGTGGCATGAGTGGCTACACCTTC
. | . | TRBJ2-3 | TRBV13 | CASSMGPGSDTQYF | TGTGCCAGCAGCATGGGCCCGGGGTCAGATACGCAGTATTTT
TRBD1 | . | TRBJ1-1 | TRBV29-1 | CSAGQGALGTEAFF | TGCAGCGCCGGACAGGGGGCGCTCGGCACTGAAGCTTTCTTT
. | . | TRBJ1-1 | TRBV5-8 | CASSRRTVDFEAFF | TGTGCCAGCAGCAGACGGACAGTGGACTTTGAAGCTTTCTTT
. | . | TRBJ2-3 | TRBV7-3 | CASFEMGPFTDTQYF | TGTGCCAGCTTCGAGATGGGACCCTTCACAGATACGCAGTATTTT
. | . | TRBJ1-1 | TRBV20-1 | CSAEVVGTEAFF | TGCAGTGCCGAGGTTGTAGGCACTGAAGCTTTCTTT
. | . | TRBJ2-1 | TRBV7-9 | CASSREGASSYNEQFF | TGTGCCAGTAGTAGGGAGGGGGCGAGCTCCTACAATGAGCAGTTCTTC
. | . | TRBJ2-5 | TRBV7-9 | CASSPGTVSGRETQYF | TGTGCCAGCAGCCCCGGGACTGTCAGCGGTCGGGAGACCCAGTACTTC
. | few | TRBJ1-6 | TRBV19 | CASTAGTQESPLHF | TGTGCCAGTACCGCCGGGACCCAAGAATCACCCCTCCACTTT
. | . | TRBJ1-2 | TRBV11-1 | CASSPTRGAGYTF | TGTGCCAGCAGCCCCACCCGAGGGGCTGGCTACACCTTC
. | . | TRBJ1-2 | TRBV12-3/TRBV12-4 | CASSIGADYGYTF | TGTGCCAGTAGTATTGGGGCAGACTATGGCTACACCTTC
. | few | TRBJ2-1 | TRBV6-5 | CASSGGGPTYNEQFF | TGTGCCAGCAGTGGAGGAGGGCCGACCTACAATGAGCAGTTCTTC
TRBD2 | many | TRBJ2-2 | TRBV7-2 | CASSSGVNTGELFF | TGTGCCAGCAGTAGCGGGGTAAACACCGGGGAGCTGTTTTTT
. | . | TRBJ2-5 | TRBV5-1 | CASSSGRGRETQYF | TGCGCCAGCAGCTCCGGCCGGGGGCGCGAGACCCAGTACTTC
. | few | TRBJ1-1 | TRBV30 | CAWTPTQDMNTEAFF | TGTGCCTGGACCCCGACACAGGATATGAACACTGAAGCTTTCTTT
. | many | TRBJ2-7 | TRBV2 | CASSDGTRYEQYF | TGTGCCAGCAGTGACGGGACCAGGTACGAGCAGTACTTC
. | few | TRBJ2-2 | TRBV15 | CATSRVTGRGTGELFF | TGTGCCACCAGCAGGGTAACAGGGAGGGGCACCGGGGAGCTGTTTTTT
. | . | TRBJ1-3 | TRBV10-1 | CASRADSGNTIYF | TGCGCCAGCCGGGCCGACTCTGGAAACACCATATATTTT
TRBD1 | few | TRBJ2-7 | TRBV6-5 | CASSFVGQGVYEQYF | TGTGCCAGCAGTTTCGTTGGACAGGGGGTCTACGAGCAGTACTTC
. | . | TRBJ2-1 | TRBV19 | CASSIPDSFGQFF | TGTGCCAGTAGTATCCCGGACTCCTTCGGGCAGTTCTTC
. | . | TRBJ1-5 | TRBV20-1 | CSASFRGEGQPQHF | TGCAGTGCTAGTTTTCGAGGGGAGGGTCAGCCCCAGCATTTT
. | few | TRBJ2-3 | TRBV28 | CASSFRGTDTQYF | TGTGCCAGCAGTTTCAGGGGCACAGATACGCAGTATTTT
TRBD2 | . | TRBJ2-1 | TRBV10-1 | CASSERGVNNEQFF | TGCGCCAGCAGTGAGCGGGGGGTCAACAATGAGCAGTTCTTC
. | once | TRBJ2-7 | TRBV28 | CASSGLVPTYEQYF | TGTGCCAGCAGCGGTCTAGTCCCTACCTACGAGCAGTACTTC
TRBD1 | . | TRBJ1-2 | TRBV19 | CASSTHTTLGQRGGNYGYTF | TGTGCCAGTAGTACCCATACAACCCTGGGACAGCGCGGCGGCAACTATGGCTACACCTTC
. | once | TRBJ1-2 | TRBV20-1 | CSTPSQTGHHGYTF | TGCAGTACTCCATCACAAACAGGGCACCATGGCTACACCTTC
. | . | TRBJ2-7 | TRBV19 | CASSILAGTYEQYF | TGTGCCAGTAGTATTCTTGCCGGTACCTACGAGCAGTACTTC
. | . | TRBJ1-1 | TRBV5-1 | CASSFSFF | TGCGCCAGCAGCTTCTCTTTCTTT
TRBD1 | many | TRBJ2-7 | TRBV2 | CASSDYLGTGVYEQYF | TGTGCCAGCAGTGATTATTTGGGGACAGGGGTCTACGAGCAGTACTTC
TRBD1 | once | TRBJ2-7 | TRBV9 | CASSGPTGGHEQYF | TGTGCCAGCAGCGGCCCGACAGGGGGCCACGAGCAGTACTTC
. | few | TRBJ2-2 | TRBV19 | CASIGSSTGELFF | TGTGCCAGTATAGGGAGTAGCACCGGGGAGCTGTTTTTT
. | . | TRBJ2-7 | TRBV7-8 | CASSGQGGFTSYEQYF | TGTGCCAGCAGCGGCCAGGGGGGGTTCACCTCCTACGAGCAGTACTTC
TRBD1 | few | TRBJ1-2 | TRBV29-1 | CSADGTANYGYTF | TGCAGCGCTGACGGGACAGCTAACTATGGCTACACCTTC